The 11 T cell receptor beta chains listed next were all sequenced from one sample in a study of technical replicates of blood from a few donors. Method: immunoSEQ multiplex PCR; TCRdb's copy keeps in-frame clones and lacks some. This sample has some 81,000 clones, with around nine tenths found just once. Sequencing was carried out using T cells isolated from PBMCs. The receptors shown here come from a human donor in good health.

The chain uses TRBV27 and TRBJ2-5, with D uncertain. The CDR3 consists of 13 residues. Germline CDR1 and CDR2: MNHEY and SMNVEV (reference sequence). The V end was cut by 4 bases, the J end by 5 bases, with 11 bases between. CDR3 in amino acids: CASSSPLTETQYF. The CDR3 DNA reads TGTGCCAGCAGTTCGCCCCTAACTGAGACCCAGTACTTC.

The chain joins TRBV6-5 to TRBJ1-3; TRBD1 matches at 8 bases. The CDR3 has 13 residues. The V and J ends lost 8 bases and 4 bases, in that order; junction bases with no gene match: 4. CDR1 and CDR2 (germline): MNHEY, SVGAGI. As DNA, the CDR3 is TGTGCCAGCTTTGGGACAGGAGGAAACACCATATATTTT. Protein sequence: CASFGTGGNTIYF.

V gene TRBV5-4 combines with J gene TRBJ2-7, with TRBD1 matching 9 bases. The trim removed 4 bases at V and 5 bases at J, leaving 13 bases unmatched. The CDR3 consists of 16 residues. CDR1 and CDR2 from the germline V gene are SGHNT and YYREEE (reference sequence). CDR3 sequence: CASSGTPGTGLNEQYF. CDR3 in DNA: TGTGCCAGCAGCGGGACCCCCGGGACAGGGCTCAACGAGCAGTACTTC. Full variable domain (remainder filled in from reference TRBV5-4 and TRBJ2-7): ETGVTQSPTHLIKTRGQQVTLRCSSQSGHNTVSWYQQALGQGPQFIFQYYREEENGRGNFPPRFSGLQFPNYSSELNVNALELDDSALYLCASSGTPGTGLNEQYFGPGTRLTVT.

The chain uses TRBV10-3 and TRBJ1-1; possible D gene TRBD1, 5 bases. V gave up 6 bases and J gave up 1 base, with 9 bases separating them. The germline V gene encodes CDR1 ENHRY and CDR2 SYGVKD. The CDR3 is made up of 13 amino acids. The CDR3 DNA reads as TGTGCCATCAGATACCAGGGGAACACTGAAGCTTTCTTT. Translation: CAIRYQGNTEAFF.

The chain has TRBV11-3 and TRBJ1-2; 7 bases are shared with TRBD1. The CDR3 has 16 amino acids. Per germline, CDR1 SGHNT and CDR2 YENEEA. Trimming cost V 5 bases and J 9 bases; bases outside gene matches: 18. The CDR3 reads CASSLPGQAHEGSYTF. The CDR3 nucleotides are TGTGCCAGCAGCCTACCAGGACAGGCCCACGAAGGGAGCTACACCTTC.

The chain couples TRBV19 to TRBJ2-5, with D possibly being TRBD1 (6 bases). There are 14 residues in the CDR3. CDR1 and CDR2 (germline): LNHDA, SQIVND (reference sequence). V lost 3 bases, J lost 5 bases, and 13 bases lay in between. The CDR3 is CASSIRGQGETQYF. CDR3 DNA sequence: TGTGCCAGTAGTATCCGTGGGCAGGGGGAGACCCAGTACTTC.

This chain uses TRBV27 with TRBJ1-1, with TRBD1 matching over 8 bases. V dropped 6 bases and J dropped 4; count of bases not matched to a gene: 19. Germline V gives CDR1 MNHEY, CDR2 SMNVEV (reference sequence). The CDR3 contains 18 residues. This CDR3 reads CASSRPGGAGLGSTEAFF. CDR3 coding DNA: TGTGCCAGCAGCCGCCCAGGGGGCGCTGGATTGGGGAGCACTGAAGCTTTCTTT.

V is TRBV2 and J is TRBJ2-1, with D unclear. This CDR3 has 11 residues. The germline gives CDR1 SNHLY, CDR2 FYNNEI. V lost 3 bases and J lost 9, with 6 bases in between. The CDR3 DNA is TGTGCCAGCAGTGACCGGAGTGAGCAGTTCTTC. Amino acid sequence: CASSDRSEQFF. Full variable domain (remainder filled in from reference TRBV2 and TRBJ2-1): EPEVTQTPSHQVTQMGQEVILRCVPISNHLYFYWYRQILGQKVEFLVSFYNNEISEKSEIFDDQFSVERPDGSNFTLKIRSTKLEDSAMYFCASSDRSEQFFGPGTRLTVL.

The chain couples TRBV19 to TRBJ2-1; 8 bases match TRBD2. The CDR3 sequence is 11 residues long. Germline CDR1 LNHDA, CDR2 SQIVND (reference sequence). Trimming at V came to 3 bases and at J to 15 bases, leaving 4 bases not matched to a gene. Written as DNA, the CDR3 is TGTGCCAGTAGTATCCAGCGGGAGTTGTTCTTC. Protein sequence: CASSIQRELFF.

The chain couples TRBV28 to TRBJ2-7; TRBD1 aligns across 8 bases. The CDR3 length is 12 residues. The germline CDR1 and CDR2 sequences are MDHEN and SYDVKM. The ends lost 6 bases at V and 4 bases at J; junction bases unmatched: 2. CDR3 nucleotides: TGTGCCAGCAGGGGACAGGATTACGAGCAGTACTTC. This encodes CASRGQDYEQYF.

This chain links TRBV7-6 with TRBJ2-3, with D possibly being TRBD2 (6 bases). V was shortened by 5 bases and J by 6 bases, with 18 bases between the two germline ends. CDR1 is SGHVS, CDR2 FNYEAQ, per germline. This CDR3 contains 15 residues. In nucleotides, the CDR3 is TGTGCCAGCAGCCCACAAAGCGGACTACTTGATACGCAGTATTTT. Translating it yields CASSPQSGLLDTQYF.